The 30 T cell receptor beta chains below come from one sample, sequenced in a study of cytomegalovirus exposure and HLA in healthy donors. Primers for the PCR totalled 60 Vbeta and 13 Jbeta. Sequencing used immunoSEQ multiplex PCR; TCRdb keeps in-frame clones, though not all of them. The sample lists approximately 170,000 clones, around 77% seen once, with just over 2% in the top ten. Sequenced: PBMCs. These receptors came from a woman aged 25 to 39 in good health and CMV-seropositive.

CDR3: CASRRAGPYSYEQYF. The DNA for the CDR3 is TGTGCCAGTAGGCGGGCCGGGCCATACTCCTACGAGCAGTACTTC. The genes are TRBV19 and TRBJ2-7; maybe TRBD2 (5 bases). This CDR3 contains 15 residues. V shed 6 bases and J shed 0 bases, with 15 bases lying between them. The germline gives CDR1 LNHDA, CDR2 SQIVND (reference sequence).

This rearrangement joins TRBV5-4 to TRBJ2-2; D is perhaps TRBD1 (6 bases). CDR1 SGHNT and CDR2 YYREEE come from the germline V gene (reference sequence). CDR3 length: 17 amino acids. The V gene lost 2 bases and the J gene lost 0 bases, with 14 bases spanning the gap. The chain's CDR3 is CASSLGSGATNTGELFF. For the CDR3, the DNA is TGTGCCAGCAGCTTAGGTTCAGGGGCGACGAACACCGGGGAGCTGTTTTTT.

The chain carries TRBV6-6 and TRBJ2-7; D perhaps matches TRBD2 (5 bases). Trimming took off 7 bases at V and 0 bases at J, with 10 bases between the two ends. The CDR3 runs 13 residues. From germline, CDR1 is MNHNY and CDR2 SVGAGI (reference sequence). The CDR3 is CASNKADSYEQYF. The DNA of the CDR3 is TGTGCCAGCAATAAAGCGGACTCCTACGAGCAGTACTTC.

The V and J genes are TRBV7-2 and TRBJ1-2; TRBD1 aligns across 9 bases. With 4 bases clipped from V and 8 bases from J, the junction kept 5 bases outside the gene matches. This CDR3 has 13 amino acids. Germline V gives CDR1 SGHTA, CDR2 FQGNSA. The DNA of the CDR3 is TGTGCCAGCAGCTCCCGACAGGGGGACGGCTACACCTTC. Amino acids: CASSSRQGDGYTF.

CDR3 in amino acids: CASGPDRVRNYGYTF. CDR3 DNA sequence: TGTGCCAGCGGGCCGGACAGGGTCCGAAACTATGGCTACACCTTC. The J gene is TRBJ1-2, the V gene TRBV7-8; 8 bases are a match to TRBD1. V was clipped by 8 bases and J by 2 bases; unmatched bases: 10. The CDR3 sequence is 15 residues long. Germline loops: CDR1 SGHVS, CDR2 FQNEAQ.

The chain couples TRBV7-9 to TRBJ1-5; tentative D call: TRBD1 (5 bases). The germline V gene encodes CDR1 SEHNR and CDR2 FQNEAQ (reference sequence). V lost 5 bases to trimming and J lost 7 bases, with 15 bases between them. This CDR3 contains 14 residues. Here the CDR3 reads CASSHAGRGQPQHF. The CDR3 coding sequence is TGTGCCAGCAGCCATGCGGGGCGCGGGCAGCCCCAGCATTTT.

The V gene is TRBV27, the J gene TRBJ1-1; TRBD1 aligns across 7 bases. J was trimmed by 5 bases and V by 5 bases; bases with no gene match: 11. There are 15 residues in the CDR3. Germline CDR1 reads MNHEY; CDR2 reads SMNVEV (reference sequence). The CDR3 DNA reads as TGTGCCAGCAGTCCCGACAGGGAAGGGAGGACTGAAGCTTTCTTT. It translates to CASSPDREGRTEAFF.

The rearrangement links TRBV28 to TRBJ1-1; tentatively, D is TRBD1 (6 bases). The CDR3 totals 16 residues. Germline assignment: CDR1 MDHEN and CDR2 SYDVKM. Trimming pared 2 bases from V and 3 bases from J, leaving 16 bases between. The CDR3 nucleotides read TGTGCCAGCAGTTTAGTCCAGGGGATGGTGTACACTGAAGCTTTCTTT. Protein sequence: CASSLVQGMVYTEAFF.

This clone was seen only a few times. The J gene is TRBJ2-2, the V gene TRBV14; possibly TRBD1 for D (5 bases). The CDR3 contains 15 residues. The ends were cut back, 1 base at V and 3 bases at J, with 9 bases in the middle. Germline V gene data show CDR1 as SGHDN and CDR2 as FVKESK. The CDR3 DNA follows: TGTGCCAGCAGCCAAGGGGGCCCTTACACCGGGGAGCTGTTTTTT. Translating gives CASSQGGPYTGELFF.

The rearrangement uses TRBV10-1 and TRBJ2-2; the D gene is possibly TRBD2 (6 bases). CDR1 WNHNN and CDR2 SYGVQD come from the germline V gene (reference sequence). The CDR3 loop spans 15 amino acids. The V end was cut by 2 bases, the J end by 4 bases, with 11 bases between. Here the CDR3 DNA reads TGCGCCAGCAGTGAGGGGGGACTCTCCACCGGGGAGCTGTTTTTT. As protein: CASSEGGLSTGELFF.

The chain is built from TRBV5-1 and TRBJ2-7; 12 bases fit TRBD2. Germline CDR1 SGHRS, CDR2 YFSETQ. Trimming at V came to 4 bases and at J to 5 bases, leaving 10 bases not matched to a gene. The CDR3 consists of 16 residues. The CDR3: CASSLSSSGRVHEQYF. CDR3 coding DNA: TGCGCCAGCAGCCTGAGTTCTAGCGGGAGGGTCCACGAGCAGTACTTC. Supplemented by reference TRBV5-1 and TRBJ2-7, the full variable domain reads KAGVTQTPRYLIKTRGQQVTLSCSPISGHRSVSWYQQTPGQGLQFLFEYFSETQRNKGNFPGRFSGRQFSNSRSEMNVSTLELGDSALYLCASSLSSSGRVHEQYFGPGTRLTVT.

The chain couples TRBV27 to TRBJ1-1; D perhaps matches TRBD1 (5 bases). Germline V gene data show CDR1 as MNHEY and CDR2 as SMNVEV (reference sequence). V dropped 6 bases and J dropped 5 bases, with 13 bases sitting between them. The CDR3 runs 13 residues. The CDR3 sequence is CASRMGGETEAFF. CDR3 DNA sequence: TGTGCCAGCAGAATGGGGGGAGAAACTGAAGCTTTCTTT.

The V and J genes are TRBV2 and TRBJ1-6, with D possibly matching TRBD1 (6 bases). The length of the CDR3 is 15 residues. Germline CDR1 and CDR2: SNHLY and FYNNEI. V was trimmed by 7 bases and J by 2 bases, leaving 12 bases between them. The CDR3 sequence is CASNRERAYNSPLHF. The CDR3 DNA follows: TGTGCCAGCAACAGGGAAAGGGCCTATAATTCACCCCTCCACTTT.

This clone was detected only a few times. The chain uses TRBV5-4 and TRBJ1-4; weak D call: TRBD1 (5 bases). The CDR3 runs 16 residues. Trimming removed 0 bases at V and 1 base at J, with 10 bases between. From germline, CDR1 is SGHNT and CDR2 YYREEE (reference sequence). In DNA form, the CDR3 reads TGTGCCAGCAGCTTGGGGGGTGGACAAACTAATGAAAAACTGTTTTTT. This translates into CASSLGGGQTNEKLFF.

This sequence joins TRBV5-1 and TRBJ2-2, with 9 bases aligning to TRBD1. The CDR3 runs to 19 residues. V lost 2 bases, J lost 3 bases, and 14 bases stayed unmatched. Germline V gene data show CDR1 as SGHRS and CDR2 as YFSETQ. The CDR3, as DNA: TGCGCCAGCAGCTTCCAGACCCCCCCCCGGACAGGGGACACCGGGGAGCTGTTTTTT. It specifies CASSFQTPPRTGDTGELFF.

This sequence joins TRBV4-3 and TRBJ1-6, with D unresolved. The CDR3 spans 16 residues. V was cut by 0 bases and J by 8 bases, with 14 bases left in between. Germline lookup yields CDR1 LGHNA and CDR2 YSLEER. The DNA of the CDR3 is TGCGCCAGCAGCCAAGATTCGCAGATTGCGGATTCACCCCTCCACTTT. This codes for CASSQDSQIADSPLHF.

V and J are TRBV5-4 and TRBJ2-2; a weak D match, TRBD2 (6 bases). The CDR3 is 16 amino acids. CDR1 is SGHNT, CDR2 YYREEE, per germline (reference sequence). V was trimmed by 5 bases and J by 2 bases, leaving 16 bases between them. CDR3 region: CASSLAWTTNTGELFF. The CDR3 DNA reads TGTGCCAGCAGTCTGGCGTGGACTACCAACACCGGGGAGCTGTTTTTT. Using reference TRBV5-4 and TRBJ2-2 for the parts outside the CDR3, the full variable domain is ETGVTQSPTHLIKTRGQQVTLRCSSQSGHNTVSWYQQALGQGPQFIFQYYREEENGRGNFPPRFSGLQFPNYSSELNVNALELDDSALYLCASSLAWTTNTGELFFGEGSRLTVL.

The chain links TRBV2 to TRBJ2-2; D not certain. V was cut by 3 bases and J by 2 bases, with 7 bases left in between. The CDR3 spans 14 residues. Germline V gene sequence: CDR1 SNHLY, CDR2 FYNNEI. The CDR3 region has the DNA TGTGCCAGCAGTGAGACACCTAACACCGGGGAGCTGTTTTTT. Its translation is CASSETPNTGELFF.

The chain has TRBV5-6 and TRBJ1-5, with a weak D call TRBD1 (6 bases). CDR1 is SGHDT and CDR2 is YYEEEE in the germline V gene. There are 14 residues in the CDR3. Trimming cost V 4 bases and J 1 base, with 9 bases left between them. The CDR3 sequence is CASSAGQSNQPQHF. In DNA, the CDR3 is TGTGCCAGCAGCGCAGGACAGAGCAATCAGCCCCAGCATTTT.

CDR3 residues: CASRFNRGVRTEAFF. In nucleotides, the CDR3 is TGTGCCAGTAGATTTAATCGGGGGGTCCGAACTGAAGCTTTCTTT. V usage is TRBV19 and J usage is TRBJ1-1, with D perhaps matching TRBD1 (5 bases). Germline CDR1 and CDR2: LNHDA and SQIVND (reference sequence). The CDR3 sequence is 15 residues long. Trimming removed 6 bases from V and 5 bases from J, with 19 bases in between.

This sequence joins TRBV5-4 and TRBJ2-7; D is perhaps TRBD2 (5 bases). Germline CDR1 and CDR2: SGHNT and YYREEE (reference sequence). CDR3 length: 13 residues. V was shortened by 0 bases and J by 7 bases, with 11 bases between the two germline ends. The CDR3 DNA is TGTGCCAGCAGCTTGGGCATGTGGAGGGAGCAGTACTTC. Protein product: CASSLGMWREQYF.

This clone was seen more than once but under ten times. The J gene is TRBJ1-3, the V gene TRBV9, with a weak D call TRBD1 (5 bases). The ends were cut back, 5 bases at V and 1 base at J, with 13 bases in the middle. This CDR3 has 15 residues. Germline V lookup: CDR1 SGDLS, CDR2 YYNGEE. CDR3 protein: CASSHPAGSGNTIYF. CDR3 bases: TGTGCCAGCAGTCATCCGGCAGGGTCTGGAAACACCATATATTTT.

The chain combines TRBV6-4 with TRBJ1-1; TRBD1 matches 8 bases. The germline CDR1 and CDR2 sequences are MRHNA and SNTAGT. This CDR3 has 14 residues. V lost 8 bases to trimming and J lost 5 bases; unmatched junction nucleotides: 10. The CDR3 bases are TGTGCCAGCTCTCCCGACAGGGGTGATACTGAAGCTTTCTTT. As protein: CASSPDRGDTEAFF.

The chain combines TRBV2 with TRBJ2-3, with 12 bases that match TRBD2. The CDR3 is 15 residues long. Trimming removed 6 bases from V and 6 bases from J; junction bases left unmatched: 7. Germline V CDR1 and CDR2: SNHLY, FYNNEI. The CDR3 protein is CASSPASGGADTQYF. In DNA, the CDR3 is TGTGCCAGCAGCCCGGCTAGCGGGGGGGCTGATACGCAGTATTTT.

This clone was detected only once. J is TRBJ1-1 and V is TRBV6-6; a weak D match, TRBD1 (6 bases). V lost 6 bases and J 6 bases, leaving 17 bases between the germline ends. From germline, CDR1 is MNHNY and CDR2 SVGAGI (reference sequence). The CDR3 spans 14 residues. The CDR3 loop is CASSKQGSRPEAFF. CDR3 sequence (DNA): TGTGCCAGCAGCAAACAGGGAAGTAGACCTGAAGCTTTCTTT.

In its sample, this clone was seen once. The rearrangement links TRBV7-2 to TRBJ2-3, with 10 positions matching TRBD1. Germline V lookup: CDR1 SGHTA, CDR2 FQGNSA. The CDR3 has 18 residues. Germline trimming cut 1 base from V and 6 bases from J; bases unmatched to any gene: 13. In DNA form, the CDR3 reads TGTGCCAGCAGCTTAGAAGGGACAGGGGTAGGCGCGTTGGATACGCAGTATTTT. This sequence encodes CASSLEGTGVGALDTQYF.

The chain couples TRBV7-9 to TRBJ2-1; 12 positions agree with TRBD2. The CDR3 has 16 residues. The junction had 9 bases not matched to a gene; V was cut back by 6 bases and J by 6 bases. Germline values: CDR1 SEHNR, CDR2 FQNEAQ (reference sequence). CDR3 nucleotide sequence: TGTGCCAGCAGTAAAGGAACTAGCGGGAGGATCAATGAGCAGTTCTTC. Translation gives CASSKGTSGRINEQFF. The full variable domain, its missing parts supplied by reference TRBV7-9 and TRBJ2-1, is DTGVSQNPRHKITKRGQNVTFRCDPISEHNRLYWYRQTLGQGPEFLTYFQNEAQLEKSRLLSDRFSAERPKGSFSTLEIQRTEQGDSAMYLCASSKGTSGRINEQFFGPGTRLTVL.

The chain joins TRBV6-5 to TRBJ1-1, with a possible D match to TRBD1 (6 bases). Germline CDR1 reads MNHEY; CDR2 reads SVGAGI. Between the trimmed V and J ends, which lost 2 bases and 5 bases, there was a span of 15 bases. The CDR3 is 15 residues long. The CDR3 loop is CASSYGGGEGTEAFF. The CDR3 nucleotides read TGTGCCAGCAGTTACGGGGGGGGCGAAGGTACTGAAGCTTTCTTT.

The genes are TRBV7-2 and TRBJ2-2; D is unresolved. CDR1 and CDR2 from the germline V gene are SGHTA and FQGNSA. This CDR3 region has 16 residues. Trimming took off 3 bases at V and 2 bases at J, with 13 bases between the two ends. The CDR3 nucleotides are TGTGCCAGCAGCTTGGGCCCGATACTTAACACCGGGGAGCTGTTTTTT. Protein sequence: CASSLGPILNTGELFF.

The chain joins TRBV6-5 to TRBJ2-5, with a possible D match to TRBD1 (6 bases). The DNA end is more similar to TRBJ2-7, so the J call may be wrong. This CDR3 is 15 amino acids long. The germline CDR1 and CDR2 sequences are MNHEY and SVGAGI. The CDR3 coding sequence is TGTGCCAGCAGTCTAAAACAGGGCCCAACCTACGAGCAGTACTTC. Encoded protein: CASSLKQGPTYEQYF.